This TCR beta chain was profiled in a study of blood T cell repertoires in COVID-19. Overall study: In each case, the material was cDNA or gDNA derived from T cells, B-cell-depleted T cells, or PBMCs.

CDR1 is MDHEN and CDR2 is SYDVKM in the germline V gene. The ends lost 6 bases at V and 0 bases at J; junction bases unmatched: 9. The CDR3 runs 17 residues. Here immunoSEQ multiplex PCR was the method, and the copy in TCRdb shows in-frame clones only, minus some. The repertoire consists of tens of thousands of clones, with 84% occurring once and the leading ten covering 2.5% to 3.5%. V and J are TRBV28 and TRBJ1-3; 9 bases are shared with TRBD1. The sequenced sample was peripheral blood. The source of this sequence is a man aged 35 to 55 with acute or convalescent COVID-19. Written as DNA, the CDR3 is TGTGCCAGCAGCAGTCCCGGGACAGGGAGCTCTGGAAACACCATATATTTT. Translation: CASSSPGTGSSGNTIYF.